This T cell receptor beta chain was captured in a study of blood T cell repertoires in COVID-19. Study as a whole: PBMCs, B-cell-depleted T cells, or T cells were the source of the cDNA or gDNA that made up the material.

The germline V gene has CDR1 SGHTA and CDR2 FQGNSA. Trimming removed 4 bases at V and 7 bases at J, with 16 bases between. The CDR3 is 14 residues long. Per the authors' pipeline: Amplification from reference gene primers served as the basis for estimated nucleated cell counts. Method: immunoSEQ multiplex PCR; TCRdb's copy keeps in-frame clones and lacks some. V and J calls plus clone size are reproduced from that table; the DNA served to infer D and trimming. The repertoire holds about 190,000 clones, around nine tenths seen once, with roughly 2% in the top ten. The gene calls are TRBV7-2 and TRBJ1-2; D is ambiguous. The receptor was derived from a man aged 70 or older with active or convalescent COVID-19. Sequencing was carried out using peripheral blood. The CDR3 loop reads CASSSSLVAGGYTF. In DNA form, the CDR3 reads TGTGCCAGCAGCTCGTCGTTGGTGGCGGGTGGCTACACCTTC.